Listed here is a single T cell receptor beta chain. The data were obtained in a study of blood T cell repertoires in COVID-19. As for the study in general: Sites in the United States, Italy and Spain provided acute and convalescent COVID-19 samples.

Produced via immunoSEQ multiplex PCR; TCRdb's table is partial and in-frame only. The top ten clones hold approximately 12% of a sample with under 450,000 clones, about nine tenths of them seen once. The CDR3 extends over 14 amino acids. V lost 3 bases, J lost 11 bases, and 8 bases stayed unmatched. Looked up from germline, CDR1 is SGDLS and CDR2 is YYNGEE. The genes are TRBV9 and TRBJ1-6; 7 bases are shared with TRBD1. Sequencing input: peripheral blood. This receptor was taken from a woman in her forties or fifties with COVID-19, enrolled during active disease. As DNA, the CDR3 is TGTGCCAGCAGCGGGCCAGACAGGGAACCACCCCTCCACTTT. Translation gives CASSGPDREPPLHF. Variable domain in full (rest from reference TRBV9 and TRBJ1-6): DSGVTQTPKHLITATGQRVTLRCSPRSGDLSVYWYQQSLDQGLQFLIQYYNGEERAKGNILERFSAQQFPDLHSELNLSSLELGDSALYFCASSGPDREPPLHFGNGTRLTVT.